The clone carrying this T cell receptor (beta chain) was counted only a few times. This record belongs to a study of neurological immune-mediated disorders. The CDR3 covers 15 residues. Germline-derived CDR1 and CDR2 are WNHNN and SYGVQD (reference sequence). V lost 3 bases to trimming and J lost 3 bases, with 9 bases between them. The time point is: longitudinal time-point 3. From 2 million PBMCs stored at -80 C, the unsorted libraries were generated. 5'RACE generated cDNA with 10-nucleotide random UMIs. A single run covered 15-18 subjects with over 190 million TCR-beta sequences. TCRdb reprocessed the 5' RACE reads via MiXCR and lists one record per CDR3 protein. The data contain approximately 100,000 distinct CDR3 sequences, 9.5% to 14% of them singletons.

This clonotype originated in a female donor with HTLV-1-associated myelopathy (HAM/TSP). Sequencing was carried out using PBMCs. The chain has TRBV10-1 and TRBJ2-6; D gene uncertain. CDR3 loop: CASSDGEFGANVLTF. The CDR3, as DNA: TGCGCCAGCAGTGATGGTGAATTTGGGGCCAACGTCCTGACTTTC.